The entry below describes one T cell receptor beta chain. Its binding antigen is unknown. No base-level quality is on record; no much larger clone is a single base apart. Genomic DNA was extracted from sorted cells for sequencing of the TCRbeta CDR3 region. The immunoSEQ Assay was used to sequence the TCRbeta CDR3 regions. TCRdb took this table from immuneACCESS and kept in-frame rearrangements with V and J called. Such tables lack part of the clones; where checked against another copy, unresolved V genes explain under half of the gap, and the rest is unexplained. The sample profile shows approximately 50,000 clones; approximately 86% of them were found once. Jointly, the top ten make up about 13% of the sample. This sample was included in a study of OX40 agonist ivuxolimab in advanced cancers. Looking at the study overall: Ivuxolimab, which targeted the costimulatory receptor OX40 (CD134), was an agonistic, fully human IgG2 monoclonal antibody. Intravenous ivuxolimab was administered to patients every 2 weeks at six dose levels: 0.01, 0.1, 0.3, 1.5, 3 and 10 mg/kg. Among the approximately 50 dose-escalation patients, approximately 20 had hepatocellular carcinoma, around 15 melanoma, 9 renal cell carcinoma and 9 head and neck cancer. The dose-escalation cohort was 82.7% male with a mean age of roughly 62 years, ranging from roughly 20 to 80. Prior anti-PD-1, anti-PD-L1 or anti-CTLA-4 therapy was permitted, and checkpoint inhibitors had been received by about 37% of dose-escalation patients. Partial responses occurred in three dose-escalation patients: two with cutaneous melanoma and one with hepatocellular carcinoma. Peripheral TCRbeta sequencing was intended to test whether TCR sequence diversity was altered and clonal T-cell expansion was caused by ivuxolimab. The paper covers the monotherapy dose-escalation part of the phase I ivuxolimab trial, which included N ≈ 52 patients. Results and caveats for the whole study, not just this receptor: After ivuxolimab, expanded clones were on average more numerous among CD8+ T cells than among CD4+ T cells. Low levels of normalized T-cell clonal expansion were also seen in some patients who did not respond. In partial responders in the 0.1-3.0 mg/kg groups, normalized peripheral clonal expansion was found to be among the lowest, especially among CD8+ T cells. At doses of 0.1 to 3.0 mg/kg, clonal expansion of both CD4+ and CD8+ T cells in blood was seen between baseline and week 6. The antigen specificity of the clonally expanded peripheral T cells was not determined.

Trimming at the junction amounts to 5 bases on V and 4 bases on J, and the germline ends lie 12 bases apart. The germline V gene yields SGHRS for CDR1 and YFSETQ for CDR2. Spanning cysteine to phenylalanine, the CDR3 consists of 14 amino acids. The retained sequence is limited to the CDR3, 42 bases, with the frame set at the first base. Patients with a history of autoimmune disease or receiving systemic immunosuppression were excluded from the trial. Peripheral blood for TCR sequencing was collected from all dose cohorts at baseline, on cycle 4 day 1, and on cycle 7 day 1. Samples came from an open-label, multicenter, first-in-human phase I dose-escalation trial of ivuxolimab. The trial enrolled adults with locally advanced or metastatic head and neck squamous cell, hepatocellular, melanoma or renal cell carcinoma. CD4+ and CD8+ T cells were sorted separately from peripheral blood before TCR sequencing.

This specimen was CD4+ or CD8+ T cells sorted from blood, taken in a trial of the OX40 agonist ivuxolimab. The sequence was collected from an adult with an advanced solid tumor such as melanoma, head and neck, liver or kidney cancer. The chain uses TRBV5-1 and TRBJ1-4; the D gene identity is not certain. The CDR3 here reads CASSKDGFNEKLFF. The DNA sequence is given as TGCGCCAGCAGTAAGGACGGGTTTAATGAAAAACTGTTTTTT.